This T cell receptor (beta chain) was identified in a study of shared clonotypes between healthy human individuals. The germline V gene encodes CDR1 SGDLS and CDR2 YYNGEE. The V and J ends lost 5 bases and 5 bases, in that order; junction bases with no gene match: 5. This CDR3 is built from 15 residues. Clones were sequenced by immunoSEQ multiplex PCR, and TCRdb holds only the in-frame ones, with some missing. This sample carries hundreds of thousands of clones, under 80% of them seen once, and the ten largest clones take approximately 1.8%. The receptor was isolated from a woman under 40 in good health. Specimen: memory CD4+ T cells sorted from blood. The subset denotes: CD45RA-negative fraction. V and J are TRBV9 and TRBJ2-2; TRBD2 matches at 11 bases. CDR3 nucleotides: TGTGCCAGCAGTCTGGTAGCGGGAGGGACCGGGGAGCTGTTTTTT. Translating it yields CASSLVAGGTGELFF. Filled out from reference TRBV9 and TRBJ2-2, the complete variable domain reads DSGVTQTPKHLITATGQRVTLRCSPRSGDLSVYWYQQSLDQGLQFLIQYYNGEERAKGNILERFSAQQFPDLHSELNLSSLELGDSALYFCASSLVAGGTGELFFGEGSRLTVL.